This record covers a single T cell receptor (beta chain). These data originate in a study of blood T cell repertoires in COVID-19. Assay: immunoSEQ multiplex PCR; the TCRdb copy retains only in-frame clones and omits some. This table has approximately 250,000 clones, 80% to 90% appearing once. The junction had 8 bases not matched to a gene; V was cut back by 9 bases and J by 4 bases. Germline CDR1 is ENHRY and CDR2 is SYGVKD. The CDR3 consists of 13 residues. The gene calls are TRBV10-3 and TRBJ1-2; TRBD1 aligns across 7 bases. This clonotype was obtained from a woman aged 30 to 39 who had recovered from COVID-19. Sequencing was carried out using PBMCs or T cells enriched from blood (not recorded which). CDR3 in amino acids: CAIRDSDSYGYTF. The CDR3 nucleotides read TGTGCCATACGGGACAGTGATAGCTATGGCTACACCTTC.